This T cell receptor (beta chain) was sequenced for a study of blood T cell repertoires in COVID-19. Turning to the study itself: Acute-phase and convalescent COVID-19 samples originated in the United States, Italy and Spain.

Data came from immunoSEQ multiplex PCR; TCRdb stores just in-frame clones and leaves some out. The sample lists some 150,000 clones; almost 85% were seen once. V was cut by 1 base and J by 5 bases, with 18 bases left in between. The CDR3 is 16 amino acids. Germline V CDR1 and CDR2: LNHNV, YYDKDF (reference sequence). The chain combines TRBV15 with TRBJ2-7; D might be TRBD2 (5 bases). This TCR derives from a man in his fifties with acute or convalescent COVID-19. Sequenced input: peripheral blood. CDR3 nucleotide sequence: TGTGCCACCAGCAGAGGTCGGGCTAGCCAGAGGGACGAGCAGTACTTC. It codes for CATSRGRASQRDEQYF.